One sample yielded the 19 T cell receptor beta chains listed below, sequenced in a study of shared clonotypes between healthy human individuals. TCRdb keeps only in-frame clones here, not all; method: immunoSEQ multiplex PCR. The table records nearly 1 million clones, about 80% of them present only once. The sample was memory CD4+ T cells sorted from blood. Subset specified: CD45RA-negative fraction. These receptors were collected from a man between 18 and 29 years old in good health.

A word on this clone: Other DNA sequences in this sample translate to the same CDR3. The DNA for the CDR3 is TGCGCCAGCAGCTTAGGACAGGGCAGCTACAATGAGCAGTTCTTC. This codes for CASSLGQGSYNEQFF. The V call is TRBV5-1, the J call TRBJ2-1; 8 bases agree with TRBD1. CDR3 length: 15 amino acids. Trimming at V came to 2 bases and at J to 3 bases, leaving 4 bases not matched to a gene. Germline V gives CDR1 SGHRS, CDR2 YFSETQ.

The chain employs TRBV10-3 and TRBJ1-2; tentatively, D is TRBD1 (5 bases). This CDR3 comprises 17 residues. Germline V gene lookup returns CDR1 ENHRY and CDR2 SYGVKD. Trimming pared 3 bases from V and 4 bases from J, leaving 21 bases between. The chain's CDR3 is CAISEPRGQGGTYGYTF. The CDR3 DNA follows: TGTGCCATCAGTGAACCTCGCGGGCAGGGTGGAACCTATGGCTACACCTTC.

The chain uses TRBV10-3 and TRBJ2-2; D not certain. Per germline, CDR1 ENHRY and CDR2 SYGVKD. Trimming stripped 2 bases from V and 5 bases from J, with 6 bases between. This CDR3 spans 13 amino acids. The CDR3: CAISEAVTGELFF. CDR3 DNA: TGTGCCATCAGTGAGGCCGTTACCGGGGAGCTGTTTTTT.

The rearrangement uses TRBV10-3 and TRBJ2-3; D is perhaps TRBD2 (6 bases). Germline V lookup: CDR1 ENHRY, CDR2 SYGVKD. This CDR3 has 14 residues. Trimming left V 10 bases short and J 2 bases short, with 16 bases between. CDR3 DNA sequence: TGTGCCACCGATCGCGGAGGGAACACAGATACGCAGTATTTT. This translates into CATDRGGNTDTQYF.

The V call is TRBV9, the J call TRBJ2-1; 9 bases match TRBD1. CDR3 length: 14 residues. The junction had 5 bases not matched to a gene; V was cut back by 5 bases and J by 5 bases. Germline CDR1 reads SGDLS; CDR2 reads YYNGEE. CDR3: CASSAGTGHNEQFF. CDR3 nucleotide sequence: TGTGCCAGCAGTGCCGGGACAGGGCACAATGAGCAGTTCTTC.

The chain combines TRBV5-1 with TRBJ2-1; the D gene is possibly TRBD2 (7 bases). The CDR3 contains 15 residues. V lost 7 bases to trimming and J lost 6 bases, with 20 bases between them. CDR1 is SGHRS and CDR2 is YFSETQ in the germline V gene. The CDR3 bases are TGCGCCAGCTCCCCTTCGGGGGGAGGGGGCAATGAGCAGTTCTTC. Translated: CASSPSGGGGNEQFF.

V usage is TRBV7-9 and J usage is TRBJ1-4; 8 bases line up with TRBD1. The CDR3 contains 15 residues. V lost 7 bases, J lost 8 bases, and 12 bases stayed unmatched. Germline CDR1 reads SEHNR; CDR2 reads FQNEAQ (reference sequence). CDR3 in amino acids: CASNEAGTGGEKLFF. The CDR3 DNA is TGTGCCAGCAACGAAGCCGGGACAGGAGGCGAAAAACTGTTTTTT.

As concerns this clone: This sample also contains other DNA sequences that code for the same CDR3. V is TRBV11-2 and J is TRBJ1-5, with no clear D. Germline V gene sequence: CDR1 SGHAT, CDR2 FQNNGV. The CDR3 sequence is 13 residues long. The V gene lost 0 bases and the J gene lost 4 bases, with 4 bases spanning the gap. This CDR3 is CASSLDRNQPQHF. CDR3 nucleotides: TGTGCCAGCAGCTTAGACCGGAATCAGCCCCAGCATTTT.

V gene TRBV7-2 combines with J gene TRBJ1-2; D remains ambiguous. This CDR3 has 12 residues. V was shortened by 1 base and J by 8 bases, with 8 bases between the two germline ends. CDR1 and CDR2 (germline): SGHTA, FQGNSA. The CDR3 DNA reads as TGTGCCAGCAGCTTAGGGCGGGTGGGCTACACCTTC. Residues: CASSLGRVGYTF.

V is TRBV18 and J is TRBJ2-7; TRBD2 aligns across 7 bases. The CDR3 sequence is 15 residues long. Looked up from germline, CDR1 is KGHSH and CDR2 is LQKENI. With 2 bases clipped from V and 2 bases from J, the junction kept 6 bases outside the gene matches. The CDR3 here is CASSPSGGSAYEQYF. Here the CDR3 DNA reads TGTGCCAGCTCACCATCGGGGGGTTCTGCCTACGAGCAGTACTTC.

This chain links TRBV25-1 with TRBJ1-5, with a tentative D call TRBD1 (6 bases). Between the trimmed V and J ends, which lost 4 bases and 5 bases, there was a span of 9 bases. The CDR3 is made up of 13 amino acids. Looked up from germline, CDR1 is MGHDK and CDR2 is SYGVNS. DNA of the CDR3: TGTGCCAGCAGTGTAGAGGGGGATCAGCCCCAGCATTTT. It yields the protein CASSVEGDQPQHF. Based on the CDR3 plus reference TRBV25-1 and TRBJ1-5, the full variable domain is EADIYQTPRYLVIGTGKKITLECSQTMGHDKMYWYQQDPGMELHLIHYSYGVNSTEKGDLSSESTVSRIRTEHFPLTLESARPSHTSQYLCASSVEGDQPQHFGDGTRLSIL.

The chain is built from TRBV9 and TRBJ2-7, with 8 bases aligning to TRBD1. This CDR3 comprises 15 residues. Germline V gene sequence: CDR1 SGDLS, CDR2 YYNGEE. With 4 bases clipped from V and 2 bases from J, the junction kept 8 bases outside the gene matches. CDR3 region: CASSRQGHSTYEQYF. Here the CDR3 DNA reads TGTGCCAGCAGCCGACAGGGGCATAGCACCTACGAGCAGTACTTC.

The CDR3 DNA follows: TGTGCCAGCAGCTTCGGGCAGGTGTACCAAGAGACCCAGTACTTC. Amino acid sequence: CASSFGQVYQETQYF. The V and J genes are TRBV5-6 and TRBJ2-5; D ambiguous. V lost 2 bases to trimming and J lost 0 bases, with 11 bases between them. Per germline, CDR1 SGHDT and CDR2 YYEEEE. The CDR3 loop spans 15 amino acids. Full variable domain (remainder filled in from reference TRBV5-6 and TRBJ2-5): DAGVTQSPTHLIKTRGQQVTLRCSPKSGHDTVSWYQQALGQGPQFIFQYYEEEERQRGNFPDRFSGHQFPNYSSELNVNALLLGDSALYLCASSFGQVYQETQYFGPGTRLLVL.

The gene calls are TRBV25-1 and TRBJ2-2; no reliable D call. Trimming left V 6 bases short and J 3 bases short, with 11 bases between. This CDR3 region has 14 residues. Germline CDR1 reads MGHDK; CDR2 reads SYGVNS. CDR3 sequence (DNA): TGTGCCAGCAGCCCGGGCCTGGACACCGGGGAGCTGTTTTTT. It specifies CASSPGLDTGELFF.

V gene TRBV30 combines with J gene TRBJ1-2, with a weak D call TRBD1 (5 bases). Trimming left V 7 bases short and J 4 bases short, with 10 bases between. This CDR3 is built from 11 residues. Germline loops: CDR1 GTSNPN, CDR2 SVGIG (reference sequence). The CDR3 sequence is CAFDRVYGYTF. CDR3 nucleotide sequence: TGTGCCTTCGACAGAGTCTATGGCTACACCTTC.

This chain uses TRBV6-5 with TRBJ1-1, with TRBD1 as a possible D gene (6 bases). CDR3 size: 15 residues. Germline V lookup: CDR1 MNHEY, CDR2 SVGAGI. V was clipped by 7 bases and J by 5 bases, with 20 bases between them. This CDR3 is CASTLRGGAGTEAFF. CDR3 nucleotides: TGTGCCAGCACCCTACGGGGGGGCGCAGGGACTGAAGCTTTCTTT.

The CDR3 reads CASGGSSPGNTIYF. CDR3 DNA sequence: TGTGCCAGCGGGGGCAGTTCCCCTGGAAACACCATATATTTT. V and J are TRBV6-6 and TRBJ1-3, with D possibly TRBD1 on 6 matching bases. CDR1 is MNHNY and CDR2 is SVGAGI in the germline V gene (reference sequence). V gave up 8 bases and J gave up 2 bases, with 13 bases separating them. This CDR3 contains 14 residues.

This clone was recorded only once. The DNA of the CDR3 is TGTGCCAGCAGCTTAGGAGGGGCAGGCCAAGAGACCCAGTACTTC. It specifies CASSLGGAGQETQYF. V and J are TRBV11-3 and TRBJ2-5; tentatively, D is TRBD1 or TRBD2 (5 bases each). The germline CDR1 and CDR2 sequences are SGHNT and YENEEA. V lost 1 base and J 1 base, leaving 10 bases between the germline ends. CDR3 size: 15 residues.

The chain recombines TRBV27 with TRBJ1-4, with 7 positions matching TRBD1. Germline assignment: CDR1 MNHEY and CDR2 SMNVEV (reference sequence). This CDR3 is 13 amino acids long. The V and J ends lost 10 bases and 5 bases, in that order; junction bases with no gene match: 7. The CDR3 is CATRDRLNEKLFF. The DNA of the CDR3 is TGTGCCACCAGGGACAGATTGAATGAAAAACTGTTTTTT.